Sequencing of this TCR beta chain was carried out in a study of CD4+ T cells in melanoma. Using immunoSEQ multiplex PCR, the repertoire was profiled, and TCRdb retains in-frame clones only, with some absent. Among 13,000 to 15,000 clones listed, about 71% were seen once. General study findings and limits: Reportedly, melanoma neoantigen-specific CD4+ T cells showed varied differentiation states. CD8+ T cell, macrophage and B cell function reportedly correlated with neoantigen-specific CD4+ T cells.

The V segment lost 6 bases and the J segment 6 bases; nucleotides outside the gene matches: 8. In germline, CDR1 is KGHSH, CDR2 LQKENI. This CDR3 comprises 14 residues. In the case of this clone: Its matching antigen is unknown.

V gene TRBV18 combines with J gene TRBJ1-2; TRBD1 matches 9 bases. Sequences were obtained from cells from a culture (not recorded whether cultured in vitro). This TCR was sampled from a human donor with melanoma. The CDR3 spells CASSFGQGNDGYTF. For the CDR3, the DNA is TGTGCCAGCTCCTTCGGACAGGGGAATGATGGCTACACCTTC.